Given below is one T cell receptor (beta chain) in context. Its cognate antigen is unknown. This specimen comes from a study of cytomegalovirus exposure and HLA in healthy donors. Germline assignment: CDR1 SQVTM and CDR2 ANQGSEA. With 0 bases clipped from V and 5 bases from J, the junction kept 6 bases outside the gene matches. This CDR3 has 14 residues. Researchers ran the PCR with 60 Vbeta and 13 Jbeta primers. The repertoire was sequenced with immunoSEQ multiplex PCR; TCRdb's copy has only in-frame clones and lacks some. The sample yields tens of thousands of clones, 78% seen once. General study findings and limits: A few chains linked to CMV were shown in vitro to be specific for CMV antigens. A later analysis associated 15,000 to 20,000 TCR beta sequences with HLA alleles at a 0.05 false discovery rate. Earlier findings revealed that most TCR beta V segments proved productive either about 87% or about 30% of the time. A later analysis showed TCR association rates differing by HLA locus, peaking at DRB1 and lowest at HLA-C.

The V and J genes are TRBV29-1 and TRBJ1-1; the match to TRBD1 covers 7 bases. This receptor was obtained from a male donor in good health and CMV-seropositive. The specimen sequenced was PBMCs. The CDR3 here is CSVEDPTGETEAFF. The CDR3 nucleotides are TGCAGCGTTGAAGATCCTACAGGGGAAACTGAAGCTTTCTTT.